This T cell receptor beta chain was obtained from a study of CD8 T cells in Susac syndrome. CD8+ and CD4+ blood T cells underwent TCR beta sequencing. It was treatment-naive patients with stable or active relapsing-remitting disease who made up the multiple sclerosis controls. Reverse transcription of about 0.5 to 1 ug RNA was carried out with random hexamers. Using its own MiXCR run on the immunoSEQ multiplex PCR reads, TCRdb lists one record per CDR3 protein. The table records some 300,000 distinct CDR3 sequences, 85% of them present only once. The sequencing sample was made of CD8+ T cells from PBMCs. This clonotype was obtained from a human donor with multiple sclerosis.

The CDR3 sequence: CASSYPTVPHNSPLHF. CDR3 bases: TGTGCCAGCAGTTACCCGACGGTTCCCCATAATTCACCCCTCCACTTT. This chain uses TRBV6-7 with TRBJ1-6; no reliable D call. TRBV6-7 is given ORF status, its function remaining uncertain. The germline V and J ends were trimmed by 2 bases and 5 bases, with 13 bases remaining between them. CDR3 length equals 16 residues.